Reported below is one TCR beta chain. Its specificity is unknown. This sample includes further DNA sequences coding for the same CDR3. The assay was immunoSEQ multiplex PCR, and TCRdb's table has in-frame clones only and misses some. The top ten hold around 22% of the sample, which has about 150,000 clones, around 88% seen once. The data derive from a study of cytomegalovirus exposure and HLA in healthy donors. Study conclusions and caveats: Three chains linked to CMV were shown in vitro to be specific for CMV antigens.

Sequencing was done on a sample of PBMCs. The receptor was derived from a man younger than 30 in good health and CMV-seropositive.

The chain's CDR3 is CASSVVAGGTYNEQFF. The CDR3 nucleotides read TGTGCCAGCAGCGTAGTAGCGGGAGGGACCTACAATGAGCAGTTCTTC. This sequence joins TRBV9 and TRBJ2-1; 11 bases match TRBD2. Germline V gives CDR1 SGDLS, CDR2 YYNGEE. The CDR3 has 16 residues. V lost 0 bases to trimming and J lost 2 bases; unmatched junction nucleotides: 1.